Listed below are T cell receptor beta chains from one sample, sequenced in a study of blood T cell repertoires in COVID-19. Assay: immunoSEQ multiplex PCR; the TCRdb copy retains only in-frame clones and omits some. The sample records around 450,000 clones, around 90% being singletons. The sequencing input was PBMCs or T cells enriched from blood (not recorded which). The receptors come from a man younger than 35 who had recovered from COVID-19. Each CDR3 is given with its conserved first and last residue. The D gene is left open where the match is weak. The size of a clone is reported for some rows only, either as once, few or many, or as a class for expanded clones.

J gene	CDR3 length	V gene	D gene	clone size	CDR3 protein	CDR3 DNA
TRBJ1-2	13	TRBV5-5	NA	NA	CASSLGQNYGYTF	TGTGCCAGCAGCTTGGGACAGAACTATGGCTACACCTTC
TRBJ1-2	15	TRBV28	NA	NA	CASSFPLGRNYGYTF	TGTGCCAGCAGTTTCCCCTTGGGCCGTAACTATGGCTACACCTTC
TRBJ2-1	19	TRBV28	TRBD2	NA	CASSSGGLAGGSSYNEQFF	TGTGCCAGCAGCTCTGGGGGACTAGCGGGAGGAAGTTCCTACAATGAGCAGTTCTTC
TRBJ2-7	15	TRBV5-4	NA	NA	CASSFFDFRSYEQYF	TGTGCCAGCAGCTTTTTCGACTTTCGGTCTTACGAGCAGTACTTC
TRBJ2-7	15	TRBV27	TRBD2	NA	CASTPPGRPSYEQYF	TGTGCCAGCACCCCTCCCGGGAGGCCATCCTACGAGCAGTACTTC
TRBJ1-5	14	TRBV6-1	TRBD1	NA	CASSDRGPFQPQHF	TGTGCCAGCAGTGACAGGGGGCCCTTTCAGCCCCAGCATTTT
TRBJ2-2	15	TRBV2	TRBD2	NA	CASNGLDRNTGELFF	TGTGCCAGCAACGGACTAGATAGGAACACCGGGGAGCTGTTTTTT
TRBJ1-3	16	TRBV5-4	TRBD1	NA	CASSLGDRGPGNTIYF	TGTGCCAGCAGCTTGGGGGACAGGGGGCCCGGAAACACCATATATTTT
TRBJ1-2	14	TRBV28	NA	NA	CATHRGQLNYGYTF	TGTGCCACCCATCGCGGGCAGCTTAACTATGGCTACACCTTC
TRBJ2-1	14	TRBV2	TRBD2	NA	CASKRESKSDEQFF	TGTGCCAGCAAGCGGGAGTCAAAAAGCGATGAGCAGTTCTTC
TRBJ2-7	14	TRBV6-2/TRBV6-3	TRBD1	once	CASSPRQGGYEQYF	TGTGCCAGCAGCCCACGACAGGGTGGCTACGAGCAGTACTTC
TRBJ1-1	15	TRBV5-1	NA	NA	CASSLAIRLNTEAFF	TGCGCCAGCAGCTTGGCGATTAGATTAAACACTGAAGCTTTCTTT
TRBJ2-7	14	TRBV5-4	TRBD2	once	CASSFTSGIDEQYF	TGTGCCAGCAGCTTTACTAGCGGGATCGACGAGCAGTACTTC
TRBJ1-2	11	TRBV5-1	NA	many	CASRQNYGYTF	TGCGCCAGCAGACAGAACTATGGCTACACCTTC
TRBJ1-5	15	TRBV2	NA	few	CASRRAHSSNQPQHF	TGTGCCAGCAGAAGAGCGCACTCGAGCAATCAGCCCCAGCATTTT
TRBJ1-2	13	TRBV12-3/TRBV12-4	NA	NA	CASSLRVNYGYTF	TGTGCCAGCAGTTTACGGGTGAACTATGGCTACACCTTC
TRBJ1-4	16	TRBV7-2	TRBD1	NA	CASSLAPTGGDGGLFF	TGTGCCAGCAGCTTAGCGCCGACAGGGGGAGACGGAGGACTGTTTTTT
TRBJ2-3	15	TRBV19	TRBD2	NA	CASSGLGKSTDTQYF	TGTGCCAGTAGCGGACTAGGGAAGTCCACAGATACGCAGTATTTT
TRBJ2-5	13	TRBV9	TRBD1	NA	CASNPQGAETQYF	TGTGCCAGCAACCCTCAGGGGGCGGAGACCCAGTACTTC
TRBJ1-5	13	TRBV9	TRBD1	NA	CASSNRDRGVQHF	TGTGCCAGCAGCAACCGGGACAGGGGTGTCCAGCATTTT
TRBJ1-5	14	TRBV21-1	NA	NA	CASSKFTCNQPQHF	TGTGCCAGCAGCAAATTTACTTGCAATCAGCCCCAGCATTTT